Listed here are 25 T cell receptor beta chains from one sample, sequenced in a study of regulatory T cells in long-lasting Graves disease. Arm-PCR of CDR3 regions with iRepertoire HTBI primers generated TCR beta libraries. TCRdb independently ran MiXCR on the multiplex PCR reads; one entry per CDR3 protein. The table shows a few hundred thousand distinct CDR3 sequences, with over 9.5% occurring only once. Indicated time point: newly diagnosed GD, antithyroid drugs for less than 3 months. RNA isolated from PBMCs was used to make the TCR library. These sequences were also reported in another study, on T cells in Graves' hyperthyroidism and ophthalmopathy.

The material was peripheral blood mononuclear cells (PBMCs), obtained at new diagnosis, from a patient treated with antithyroid drugs. These receptors came from a woman aged 18-30 years with Graves disease.

The sample holds a few counts of this clonotype. Just one base apart from a much larger clone, this may be a read error. The gene calls are TRBV18 and TRBJ2-1, with 10 bases identical to TRBD2. The end of the DNA aligns better with TRBJ2-5, so the J call may be wrong. Germline values: CDR1 KGHSH, CDR2 LQKENI. The length of the CDR3 is 14 residues. CDR3 coding DNA: TGTGCCAGCTCCCTAGCGGGGGCGGGGGAGACCCAGTACTTC. Translation: CASSLAGAGETQYF.

The sample holds many counts of this clonotype. V usage is TRBV27 and J usage is TRBJ2-1, with a tentative D call TRBD2 (6 bases). V lost 2 bases, J lost 8 bases, and 16 bases lay in between. CDR3 length: 15 amino acids. Looked up from germline, CDR1 is MNHEY and CDR2 is SMNVEV (reference sequence). In DNA form, the CDR3 reads TGTGCCAGCAGTTTACGTTTTAGCGGAGGGTATGAGCAGTTCTTC. Its translation: CASSLRFSGGYEQFF.

This clonotype was observed at least ten times. The chain carries TRBV30 and TRBJ2-4; unclear D gene. Between the trimmed V and J ends, which lost 0 bases and 9 bases, there was a span of 6 bases. The CDR3 runs 11 residues. Germline values: CDR1 GTSNPN, CDR2 SVGIG (reference sequence). The CDR3 region has the DNA TGTGCCTGGAGTGTAGATGGCATTCAGTACTTC. As protein: CAWSVDGIQYF.

The chain employs TRBV7-9 and TRBJ2-3; TRBD2 matches 12 bases. The CDR3 spans 17 residues. The V gene end was trimmed by 4 bases and the J gene end by 0 bases; junction bases not matched to a gene: 5. CDR1 and CDR2 (germline): SEHNR, FQNEAQ (reference sequence). CDR3 nucleotide sequence: TGTGCCAGCAGCTCCACTAGCGGGGGGCCTAGCACAGATACGCAGTATTTT. Its protein is CASSSTSGGPSTDTQYF.

This chain uses TRBV19 with TRBJ1-5; TRBD1 agrees at 10 bases. The V segment lost 6 bases and the J segment 8 bases; nucleotides outside the gene matches: 10. Per germline, CDR1 LNHDA and CDR2 SQIVND (reference sequence). The CDR3 has 15 residues. Written as DNA, the CDR3 is TGTGCCAGTAGGAAGGGACAGGGGACGGGTAAGCCCCAGCATTTT. Amino acids: CASRKGQGTGKPQHF. The whole variable domain, filled in from reference TRBV19 and TRBJ1-5, reads DGGITQSPKYLFRKEGQNVTLSCEQNLNHDAMYWYRQDPGQGLRLIYYSQIVNDFQKGDIAEGYSVSREKKESFPLTVTSAQKNPTAFYLCASRKGQGTGKPQHFGDGTRLSIL.

J is TRBJ2-1 and V is TRBV5-5; 7 nucleotides match TRBD2. CDR3 length: 14 amino acids. V lost 3 bases and J lost 12; bases outside the gene matches: 12. Germline lookup yields CDR1 SGHKS and CDR2 YYEKEE (reference sequence). The CDR3 DNA follows: TGTGCCAGCAGCTGGGTGGCGGGAGTGGTACGGCAGTTCTTC. This gives the protein CASSWVAGVVRQFF.

This clonotype has more than one count but fewer than ten. Being one base from a much bigger clone, this may be a read error. The rearrangement uses TRBV6-2 or TRBV6-3 and TRBJ2-1; 9 bases agree with TRBD2. Germline V CDR1 and CDR2: MNHEY, SVGEGT. The CDR3 is 15 residues long. The ends lost 4 bases at V and 8 bases at J; junction bases unmatched: 9. The CDR3 DNA follows: TGTGCCAGCAGTTCCCTCATAGCGGGGGAGGATGAGCAGTTCTTC. Translating gives CASSSLIAGEDEQFF.

Of note for this clonotype: This could be a read error, since a much larger clone is one nucleotide away. This sequence joins TRBV7-2 and TRBJ1-1, with a weak D call TRBD1 (5 bases). Germline CDR1 is SGHTA and CDR2 is FQGNSA. V dropped 2 bases and J dropped 4 bases, with 11 bases sitting between them. The CDR3 contains 14 residues. This CDR3 is CASSLTQGLTEAFF. CDR3 bases: TGTGCCAGCAGCTTAACGCAGGGCCTCACTGAAGCTTTCTTT.

This clonotype was observed many times. The chain links TRBV28 to TRBJ2-1; 9 nucleotides agree with TRBD2. Germline CDR1 is MDHEN and CDR2 is SYDVKM. V dropped 5 bases and J dropped 0; count of bases not matched to a gene: 17. This CDR3 has 20 amino acids. As DNA, the CDR3 is TGTGCCAGCAGTGGCTTGGGGACTAGCAAATCTTCCCGCTCCTACAATGAGCAGTTCTTC. Encoded protein: CASSGLGTSKSSRSYNEQFF.

In its sample, this clonotype was seen many times. This chain joins TRBV10-3 and TRBJ2-5; 7 bases match TRBD1. The CDR3 length is 14 residues. J gave up 7 bases and V 6 bases, and 11 bases lay outside the gene matches. Looked up from germline, CDR1 is ENHRY and CDR2 is SYGVKD. CDR3 coding DNA: TGTGCCATCAGCGGGGACAGCTCCCCGGGGACCCAGTACTTC. The encoded protein is CAISGDSSPGTQYF.

This clonotype was seen many times. V is TRBV15 and J is TRBJ1-4, with D possibly matching TRBD1 (6 bases). The CDR3 has 17 amino acids. Per germline, CDR1 LNHNV and CDR2 YYDKDF (reference sequence). V lost 4 bases and J 0 bases, leaving 15 bases between the germline ends. This CDR3 is CATSKGGPRTTNEKLFF. The DNA for the CDR3 is TGTGCCACCAGCAAGGGGGGGCCTAGGACAACTAATGAAAAACTGTTTTTT.

With respect to this clonotype: A much larger clone sits a single nucleotide away, making a read error possible. The chain combines TRBV29-1 with TRBJ1-3; D perhaps matches TRBD1 (6 bases). Germline values: CDR1 SQVTM, CDR2 ANQGSEA. V lost 5 bases and J lost 2, with 10 bases in between. The CDR3 extends over 13 amino acids. CDR3 residues: CSVWGDTGNTIYF. As DNA, the CDR3 is TGCAGCGTTTGGGGGGACACTGGAAACACCATATATTTT.

This clonotype has only a few counts. The chain recombines TRBV27 with TRBJ1-2; D unclear. V was cut by 5 bases and J by 0 bases, with 13 bases left in between. This CDR3 region has 15 residues. Germline lookup yields CDR1 MNHEY and CDR2 SMNVEV (reference sequence). The CDR3 spells CASSPRPGTNYGYTF. The CDR3 bases are TGTGCCAGCAGTCCCCGCCCCGGGACTAACTATGGCTACACCTTC.

This clonotype has ten or more counts. The chain is built from TRBV11-2 and TRBJ2-6; D unresolved. Germline V gene sequence: CDR1 SGHAT, CDR2 FQNNGV. V lost 0 bases and J lost 0, with 6 bases in between. The length of the CDR3 is 16 residues. CDR3 protein: CASSLEPVSGANVLTF. The CDR3 coding sequence is TGTGCCAGCAGCTTAGAACCGGTCTCTGGGGCCAACGTCCTGACTTTC.

This clonotype has a count of ten or more. CDR3 coding DNA: TGTGCCACCTTGGGACAGGGGGCGGCCAATGAGCAGTTCTTC. Amino acid sequence: CATLGQGAANEQFF. This sequence joins TRBV2 and TRBJ2-1, with TRBD1 identical over 12 bases. V lost 10 bases, J lost 6 bases, and 7 bases stayed unmatched. Germline V gene data show CDR1 as SNHLY and CDR2 as FYNNEI. The CDR3 loop spans 14 amino acids.

This clonotype showed up many times. CDR3 residues: CASSAQPGQGYEQYV. The DNA of the CDR3 is TGTGCCAGCAGCGCCCAGCCCGGACAGGGCTACGAGCAGTACGTC. This chain uses TRBV7-3 with TRBJ2-7, with 8 bases lining up with TRBD1. Per the germline V gene, CDR1 is SGHTA and CDR2 is FQGTGA. The J segment lost 3 bases and the V segment lost 5 bases, leaving 9 bases of the junction unmatched. This CDR3 has 15 amino acids.

Of note for this clonotype: As the CDR3 is not closed by the conserved phenylalanine or tryptophan, this likely results from a read error. This chain connects TRBV24-1 to TRBJ2-2; D may be TRBD2 (5 bases). V was cut by 5 bases and J by 6 bases, with 18 bases left in between. Germline-derived CDR1 and CDR2 are KGHDR and SFDVKD. CDR3 length equals 16 residues. For the CDR3, the DNA is TGTGCCACCAGTGGCCCTCGGGAACTATGGGCCGGGGAGCTGTTTTTG. Protein sequence: CATSGPRELWAGELFL.

This clonotype was recorded many times. The rearrangement uses TRBV3-1 and TRBJ2-5; 11 bases map to TRBD2. From germline, CDR1 is LGHDT and CDR2 YNNKEL (reference sequence). The CDR3 is 16 residues long. Germline trimming cut 1 base from V and 5 bases from J; bases unmatched to any gene: 6. CDR3 protein: CASSQVLAGGPETQYF. The CDR3 nucleotides are TGTGCCAGCAGCCAAGTGCTAGCGGGGGGACCGGAGACCCAGTACTTC.

This clonotype was seen ten or more times. V usage is TRBV6-1 and J usage is TRBJ1-2; D may be TRBD1 (6 bases). Trimming removed 10 bases from V and 8 bases from J, with 17 bases in between. CDR3 size: 12 residues. The germline V gene has CDR1 MNHNS and CDR2 SASEGT. The CDR3 DNA follows: TGTGCCACCAGGGGTGTTAGGGACGGCTACACCTTC. Its protein is CATRGVRDGYTF.

In its sample, this clonotype was seen a few times. The CDR3 DNA follows: TGTGCCAGTAGTATTTCAAGGGACACCTCATGGGACGAGCAGTACTTC. It specifies CASSISRDTSWDEQYF. The chain employs TRBV19 and TRBJ2-7; possibly TRBD1 for D (6 bases). Trimming cost V 3 bases and J 5 bases, with 20 bases left between them. This CDR3 is built from 16 residues. CDR1 and CDR2 from the germline V gene are LNHDA and SQIVND (reference sequence).

This clonotype occurred many times. V usage is TRBV4-3 and J usage is TRBJ2-2; TRBD1 aligns across 7 bases. Germline values: CDR1 LGHNA, CDR2 YSLEER. The CDR3 length is 15 residues. J gave up 6 bases and V 3 bases, and 7 bases lay outside the gene matches. As DNA, the CDR3 is TGCGCCAGCAGCCAGGCCCCGACAGGGCCCGGGGAGCTGTTTTTT. It codes for CASSQAPTGPGELFF.

This clonotype was detected many times. The chain couples TRBV29-1 to TRBJ1-1; no firm D call. This CDR3 has 11 amino acids. Trimming shortened V by 7 bases and J by 0 bases, and 6 bases separated the two germline ends. The germline V gene encodes CDR1 SQVTM and CDR2 ANQGSEA. This CDR3 reads CSGRMNTEAFF. CDR3 DNA: TGCAGCGGGCGGATGAACACTGAAGCTTTCTTT.

The V call is TRBV27, the J call TRBJ1-4, with TRBD1 as a possible D gene (5 bases). V lost 3 bases to trimming and J lost 8 bases, with 13 bases between them. This CDR3 comprises 14 residues. Germline V lookup: CDR1 MNHEY, CDR2 SMNVEV (reference sequence). As DNA, the CDR3 is TGTGCCAGCAGTTTCCGACAGTTGGGAGAAAAACTGTTTTTT. Its translation: CASSFRQLGEKLFF.

The J gene is TRBJ2-2, the V gene TRBV19, with 11 bases aligning to TRBD2. The germline gives CDR1 LNHDA, CDR2 SQIVND (reference sequence). The CDR3 length is 18 residues. With V trimmed by 9 bases and J by 2 bases, 14 bases remained unmatched. In DNA, the CDR3 is TGTGCCAGGGCTAGCGGGAGGTGTCCCCAGACTAACACCGGGGAGCTGTTTTTT. It codes for CARASGRCPQTNTGELFF.

This clonotype was recorded many times. The rearrangement uses TRBV7-6 and TRBJ2-1, with 9 bases matching TRBD2. This CDR3 spans 13 amino acids. The germline V gene has CDR1 SGHVS and CDR2 FNYEAQ. V shed 4 bases and J 8 bases; nucleotides not matched to a gene: 3. CDR3 in amino acids: CASSSGLADEQFF. In nucleotides, the CDR3 is TGTGCCAGCAGCTCGGGACTAGCAGATGAGCAGTTCTTC.